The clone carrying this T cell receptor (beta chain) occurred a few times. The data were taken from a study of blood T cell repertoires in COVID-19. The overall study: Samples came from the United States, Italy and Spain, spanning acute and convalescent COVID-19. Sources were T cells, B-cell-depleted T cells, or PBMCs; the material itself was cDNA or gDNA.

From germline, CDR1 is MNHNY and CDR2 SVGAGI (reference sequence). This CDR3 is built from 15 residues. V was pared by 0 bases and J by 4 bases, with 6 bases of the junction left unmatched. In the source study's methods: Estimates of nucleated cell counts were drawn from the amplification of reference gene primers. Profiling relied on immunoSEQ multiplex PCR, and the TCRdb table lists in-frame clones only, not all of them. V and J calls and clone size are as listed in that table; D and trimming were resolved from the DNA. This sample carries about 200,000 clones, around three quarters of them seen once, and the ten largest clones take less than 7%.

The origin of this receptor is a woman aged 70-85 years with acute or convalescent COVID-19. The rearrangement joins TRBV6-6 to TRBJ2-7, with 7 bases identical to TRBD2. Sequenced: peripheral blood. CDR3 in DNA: TGTGCCAGCAGTTACTCCGGACTAGGGTCGTACGAGCAGTACTTC. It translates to CASSYSGLGSYEQYF.